These 12 T cell receptor beta chains were all obtained from the same sample, sequenced in a study of T cell clonality in common variable immunodeficiency. Sequencing was performed with immunoSEQ multiplex PCR; in TCRdb, only in-frame clones are kept and a portion is missing. The sample holds under 45,000 clones, and no clone turns up only once. The sequenced sample consisted of peripheral blood mononuclear cells. These TCRs come from a person aged 18-70 years in good health.

Ten or more counts support this clone. The CDR3 end lies 3 residues beyond the end of the read and is filled in from the germline J gene. The chain links TRBV28 to TRBJ1-4, with D uncertain. Germline CDR1 MDHEN, CDR2 SYDVKM. The V end was cut by 5 bases, the J end by 0 bases, with 7 bases between. The CDR3 spans 14 residues. The DNA read from the CDR3 is TGTGCCAGCAGTCCCCCTGCAACTAATGAAAAA. Translating it yields CASSPPATNEK. From start to end, the CDR3 is CASSPPATNEKLFF.

This clone counts as medium-sized. The CDR3 is cut off 3 residues early in the read; its end comes from the germline J gene. The chain recombines TRBV6-2 or TRBV6-3 with TRBJ2-1, with D possibly called TRBD1 or TRBD2 (6 bases each). The CDR3 has 14 residues. Germline values: CDR1 MNHEY, CDR2 SVGEGT. V lost 8 bases to trimming and J lost 9 bases, with 20 bases between them. Incomplete CDR3 DNA: TGTGCCAGCTCGGAGGGGGTGGTTAGGATTGAG. It yields the protein CASSEGVVRIE. The CDR3, in full, reads CASSEGVVRIEQFF.

There are many counts of this clone. Coverage ceases 3 residues before the CDR3 finishes, and the germline J gene fills in the end. The same CDR3 is also encoded by other DNA sequences in this sample. The genes are TRBV29-1 and TRBJ2-3; possibly TRBD2 for D (5 bases). Germline-derived CDR1 and CDR2 are SQVTM and ANQGSEA. V lost 4 bases and J 0 bases, leaving 8 bases between the germline ends. The CDR3 totals 13 residues. The covered CDR3 bases are TGCAGCGTTGTTGGCGGGAGCACAGATACG. Translating gives CSVVGGSTDT. The full-length CDR3 reads as CSVVGGSTDTQYF.

This clone was detected many times. Read coverage stops 3 residues before the CDR3 terminus; the germline J gene supplies the remainder. The chain carries TRBV5-1 and TRBJ1-5; TRBD1 is a possible D gene (6 bases). Per the germline V gene, CDR1 is SGHRS and CDR2 is YFSETQ. The CDR3 covers 15 residues. V was clipped by 0 bases and J by 4 bases, with 11 bases between them. Here the CDR3 reads CASSLGGHWNQPQHF. CDR3 DNA (partial): TGCGCCAGCAGCTTGGGGGGACACTGGAATCAGCCC.

This clone was counted many times. The read ends 3 residues shy of where the CDR3 ends; the end is completed using the germline J gene. The chain employs TRBV19 and TRBJ1-2, with 7 bases aligning to TRBD1. There are 16 residues in the CDR3. Germline lookup yields CDR1 LNHDA and CDR2 SQIVND (reference sequence). Incomplete CDR3 DNA: TGTGCGACTCAGGAGGGGGACAGCATCGGCGCCTATGGC. This translates into CATQEGDSIGAYG. The entire CDR3 is CATQEGDSIGAYGYTF.

This clone was counted many times. CDR3 bases read: TGTGCCAGTAGGCTAGGACAGGGGATAACTGAA. This translates into CASRLGQGITE. The CDR3, in full, reads CASRLGQGITEAFF. This sequence joins TRBV19 and TRBJ1-1; 9 positions match TRBD1. The read falls 3 residues short of the CDR3 end, and the missing part is taken from the germline J gene. The CDR3 contains 14 residues. The J segment lost 5 bases and the V segment lost 6 bases, leaving 7 bases of the junction unmatched. Germline CDR1 reads LNHDA; CDR2 reads SQIVND (reference sequence).

This clone was observed at least ten times. The missing CDR3 end, 3 residues past where the read stops, is filled in from the germline J gene. The chain links TRBV5-1 to TRBJ2-3; the match to TRBD2 covers 10 bases. CDR1 is SGHRS, CDR2 YFSETQ, per germline. The CDR3 loop spans 18 amino acids. The trim removed 0 bases at V and 0 bases at J, leaving 7 bases unmatched. This CDR3 reads CASSLASSGSGSTDTQYF. The sequenced CDR3 bases are TGCGCCAGCAGCTTGGCCTCTAGCGGGAGTGGAAGCACAGATACG.

There are many counts of this clone. The read terminates 3 residues ahead of where the CDR3 ends, so the germline J gene completes it. V gene TRBV13 combines with J gene TRBJ2-1, with 11 bases that match TRBD2. V lost 4 bases and J lost 4; bases outside the gene matches: 6. The germline gives CDR1 PRHDT, CDR2 FYEKMQ (reference sequence). This CDR3 contains 16 residues. The part of the CDR3 DNA that was read is TGTGCCAGCAGCTGGGCCGGGACTAGCGGATACAATGAG. It is translated as CASSWAGTSGYNE. The entire CDR3 sequence reads CASSWAGTSGYNEQFF.

This clone was observed at least ten times. The read falls 3 residues short of the CDR3 end, and the missing part is taken from the germline J gene. The J gene is TRBJ1-1, the V gene TRBV4-2, with D tentatively TRBD1 (6 bases). Germline values: CDR1 LGHNA, CDR2 YNFKEQ. There are 17 residues in the CDR3. The V and J ends lost 0 bases and 0 bases respectively, with 14 bases between them. The CDR3 is CASSQDDLGAVNTEAFF. The CDR3 DNA, read in part, is TGTGCCAGCAGCCAAGATGATCTGGGGGCGGTGAACACTGAA.

Ten or more counts support this clone. The observed sequence ends 3 residues before the CDR3 terminus, with the missing tail filled in from the germline J gene. The chain couples TRBV18 to TRBJ1-1, with 7 bases aligning to TRBD1. CDR1 and CDR2 from the germline V gene are KGHSH and LQKENI. V lost 8 bases, J lost 4 bases, and 7 bases stayed unmatched. The CDR3 is made up of 13 amino acids. The CDR3 is CASQQGRSTEAFF. CDR3 DNA, as far as it was read: TGTGCCAGCCAACAGGGGAGGTCCACTGAA.

This clone was observed many times. The CDR3 sequence: CASSFGGGAYNEQFF. Partial CDR3 DNA: TGTGCCAGCAGCTTCGGCGGAGGCGCCTACAATGAG. The gene calls are TRBV7-2 and TRBJ2-1; tentative D call: TRBD2 (5 bases). The observed sequence ends 3 residues before the CDR3 terminus, with the missing tail filled in from the germline J gene. CDR1 is SGHTA, CDR2 FQGNSA, per germline. This CDR3 is built from 15 residues. V dropped 3 bases and J dropped 2 bases, with 11 bases sitting between them.

This clone was observed at least ten times. The missing CDR3 end, 3 residues past where the read stops, is filled in from the germline J gene. The same CDR3 can be traced to other DNA sequences in this sample. The rearrangement joins TRBV30 to TRBJ1-3; maybe TRBD1 (6 bases). CDR3 length equals 11 residues. Germline V lookup: CDR1 GTSNPN, CDR2 SVGIG (reference sequence). V was pared by 5 bases and J by 8 bases, with 10 bases between. The CDR3 sequence: CAWGQFDTIYF. Incomplete CDR3 DNA: TGTGCCTGGGGACAGTTCGACACC.